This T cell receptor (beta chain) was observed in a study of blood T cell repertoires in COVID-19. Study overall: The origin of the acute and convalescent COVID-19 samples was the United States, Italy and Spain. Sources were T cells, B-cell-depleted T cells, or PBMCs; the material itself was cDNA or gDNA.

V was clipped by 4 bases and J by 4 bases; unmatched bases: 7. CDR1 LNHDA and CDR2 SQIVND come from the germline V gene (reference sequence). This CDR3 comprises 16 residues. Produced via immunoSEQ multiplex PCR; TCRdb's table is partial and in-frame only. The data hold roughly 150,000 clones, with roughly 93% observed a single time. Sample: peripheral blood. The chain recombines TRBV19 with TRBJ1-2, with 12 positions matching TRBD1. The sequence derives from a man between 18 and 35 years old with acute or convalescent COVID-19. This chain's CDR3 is CASSKGQGAMSYGYTF. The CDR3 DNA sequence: TGTGCCAGTAGTAAGGGACAGGGGGCCATGAGCTATGGCTACACCTTC.